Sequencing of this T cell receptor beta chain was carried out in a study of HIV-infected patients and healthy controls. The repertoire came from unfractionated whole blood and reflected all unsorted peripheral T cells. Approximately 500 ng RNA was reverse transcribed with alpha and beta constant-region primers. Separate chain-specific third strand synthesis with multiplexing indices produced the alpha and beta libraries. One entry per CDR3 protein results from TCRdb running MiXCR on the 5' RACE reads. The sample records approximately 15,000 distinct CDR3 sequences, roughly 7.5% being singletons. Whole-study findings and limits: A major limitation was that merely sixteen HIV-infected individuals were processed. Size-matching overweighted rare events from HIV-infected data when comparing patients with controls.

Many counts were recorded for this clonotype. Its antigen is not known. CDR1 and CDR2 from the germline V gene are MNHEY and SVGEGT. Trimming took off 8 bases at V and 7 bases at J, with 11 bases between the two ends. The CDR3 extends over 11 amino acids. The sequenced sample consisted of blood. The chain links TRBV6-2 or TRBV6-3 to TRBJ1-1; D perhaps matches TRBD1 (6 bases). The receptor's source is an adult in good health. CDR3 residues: CASGDRLEAFF. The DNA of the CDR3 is TGTGCCAGCGGTGACAGGCTTGAAGCTTTCTTT.